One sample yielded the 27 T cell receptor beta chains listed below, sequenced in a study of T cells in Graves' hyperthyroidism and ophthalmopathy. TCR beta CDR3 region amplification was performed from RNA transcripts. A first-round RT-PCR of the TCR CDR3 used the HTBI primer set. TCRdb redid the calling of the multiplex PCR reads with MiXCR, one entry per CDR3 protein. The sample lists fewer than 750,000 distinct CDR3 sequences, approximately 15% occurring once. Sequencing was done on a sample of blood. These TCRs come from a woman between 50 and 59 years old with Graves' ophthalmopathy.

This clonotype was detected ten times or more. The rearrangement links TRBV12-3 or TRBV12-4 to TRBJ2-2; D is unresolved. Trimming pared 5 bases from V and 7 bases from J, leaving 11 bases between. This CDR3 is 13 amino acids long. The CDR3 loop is CASSPQAGGELFF. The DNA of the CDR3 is TGTGCCAGCAGTCCCCAGGCCGGCGGGGAGCTGTTTTTT.

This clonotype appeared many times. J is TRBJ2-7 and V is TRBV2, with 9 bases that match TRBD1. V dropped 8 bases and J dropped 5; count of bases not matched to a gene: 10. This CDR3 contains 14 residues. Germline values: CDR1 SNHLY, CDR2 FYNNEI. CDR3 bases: TGTGCCAGCGAACAGGGACAGGGTCTGGACGAGCAGTACTTC. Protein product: CASEQGQGLDEQYF. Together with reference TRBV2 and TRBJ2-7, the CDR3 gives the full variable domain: EPEVTQTPSHQVTQMGQEVILRCVPISNHLYFYWYRQILGQKVEFLVSFYNNEISEKSEIFDDQFSVERPDGSNFTLKIRSTKLEDSAMYFCASEQGQGLDEQYFGPGTRLTVT.

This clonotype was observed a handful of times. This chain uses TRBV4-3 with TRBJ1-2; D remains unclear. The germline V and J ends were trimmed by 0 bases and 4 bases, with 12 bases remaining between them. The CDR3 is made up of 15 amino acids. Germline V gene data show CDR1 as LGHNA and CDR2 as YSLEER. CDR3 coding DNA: TGCGCCAGCAGCCAAGATCCGCGGAGTACCTATGGCTACACCTTC. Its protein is CASSQDPRSTYGYTF.

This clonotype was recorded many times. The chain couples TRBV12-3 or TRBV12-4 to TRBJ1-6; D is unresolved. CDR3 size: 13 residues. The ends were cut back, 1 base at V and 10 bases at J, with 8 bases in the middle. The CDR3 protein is CASSLGVVSPLHF. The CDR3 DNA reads TGTGCCAGCAGTTTAGGGGTTGTCTCACCCCTCCACTTT.

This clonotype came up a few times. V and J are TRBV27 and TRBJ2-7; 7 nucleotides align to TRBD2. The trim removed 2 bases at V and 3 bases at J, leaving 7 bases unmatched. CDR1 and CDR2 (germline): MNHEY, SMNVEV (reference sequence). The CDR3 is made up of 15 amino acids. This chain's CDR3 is CASSLNRGEFYEQYF. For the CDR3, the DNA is TGTGCCAGCAGTTTAAATCGGGGGGAGTTCTACGAGCAGTACTTC.

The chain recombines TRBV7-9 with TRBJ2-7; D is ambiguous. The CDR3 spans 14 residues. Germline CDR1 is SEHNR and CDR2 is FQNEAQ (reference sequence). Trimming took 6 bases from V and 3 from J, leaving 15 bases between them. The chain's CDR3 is CASRASADFYEQYF. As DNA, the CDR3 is TGTGCCAGCAGAGCATCCGCGGATTTCTACGAGCAGTACTTC.

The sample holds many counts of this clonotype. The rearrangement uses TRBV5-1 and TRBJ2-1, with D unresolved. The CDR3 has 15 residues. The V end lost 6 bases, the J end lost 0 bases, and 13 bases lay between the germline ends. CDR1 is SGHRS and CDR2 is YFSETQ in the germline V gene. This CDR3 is CASTNRPSSYNEQFF. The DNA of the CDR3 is TGCGCCAGCACAAACCGACCCAGCTCCTACAATGAGCAGTTCTTC.

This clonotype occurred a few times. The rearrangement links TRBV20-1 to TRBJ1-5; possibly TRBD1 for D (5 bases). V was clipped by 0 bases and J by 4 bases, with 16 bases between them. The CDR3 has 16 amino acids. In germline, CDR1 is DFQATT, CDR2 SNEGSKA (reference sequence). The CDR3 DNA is TGCAGTGCTAGAGATGGGGGGTTTGTGGGTAATCAGCCCCAGCATTTT. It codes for CSARDGGFVGNQPQHF.

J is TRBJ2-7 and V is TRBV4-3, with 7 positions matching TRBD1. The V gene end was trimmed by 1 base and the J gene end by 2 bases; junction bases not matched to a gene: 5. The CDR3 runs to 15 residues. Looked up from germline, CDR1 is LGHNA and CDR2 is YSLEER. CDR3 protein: CASSQVGGQPYEQYF. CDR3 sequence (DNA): TGCGCCAGCAGCCAAGTAGGGGGCCAGCCCTACGAGCAGTACTTC.

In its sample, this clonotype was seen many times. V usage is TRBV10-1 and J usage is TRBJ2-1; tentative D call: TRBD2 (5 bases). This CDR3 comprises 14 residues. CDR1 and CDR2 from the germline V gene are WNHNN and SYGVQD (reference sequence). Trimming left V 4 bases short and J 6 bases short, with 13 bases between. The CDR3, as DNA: TGCGCCAGCAGTGGAAAACTAGGAGGCAATGAGCAGTTCTTC. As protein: CASSGKLGGNEQFF.

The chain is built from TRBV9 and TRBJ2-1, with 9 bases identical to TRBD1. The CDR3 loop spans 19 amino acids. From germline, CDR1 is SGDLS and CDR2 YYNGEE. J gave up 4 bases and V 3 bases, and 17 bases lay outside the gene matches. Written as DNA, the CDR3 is TGTGCCAGCAGCGCCCTTCCGACAGGGGGTTTGGGTACATACAATGAGCAGTTCTTC. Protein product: CASSALPTGGLGTYNEQFF.

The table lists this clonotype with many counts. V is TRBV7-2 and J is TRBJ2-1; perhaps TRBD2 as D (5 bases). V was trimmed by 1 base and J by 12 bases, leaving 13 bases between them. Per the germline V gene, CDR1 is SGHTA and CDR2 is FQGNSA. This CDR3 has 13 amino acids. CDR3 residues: CASSLDLAMVQFF. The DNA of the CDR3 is TGTGCCAGCAGCTTAGATCTAGCCATGGTGCAGTTCTTC.

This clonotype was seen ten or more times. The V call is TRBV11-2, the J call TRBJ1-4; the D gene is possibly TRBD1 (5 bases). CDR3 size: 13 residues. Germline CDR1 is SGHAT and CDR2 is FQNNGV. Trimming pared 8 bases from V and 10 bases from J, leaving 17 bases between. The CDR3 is CASGPGPGGKLFF. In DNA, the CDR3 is TGTGCCAGCGGCCCAGGGCCGGGAGGAAAACTGTTTTTT.

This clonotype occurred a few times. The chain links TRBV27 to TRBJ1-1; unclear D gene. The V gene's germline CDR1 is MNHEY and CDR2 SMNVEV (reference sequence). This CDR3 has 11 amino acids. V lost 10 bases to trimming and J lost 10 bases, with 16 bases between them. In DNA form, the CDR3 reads TGTGCCACCTCGGGTGGGATAGGAGCTTTCTTT. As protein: CATSGGIGAFF.

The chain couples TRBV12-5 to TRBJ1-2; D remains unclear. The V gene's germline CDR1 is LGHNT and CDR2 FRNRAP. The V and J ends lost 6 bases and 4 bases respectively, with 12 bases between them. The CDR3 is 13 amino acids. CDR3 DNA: TGTGCTAGTGGCTTGACAAACCTCTATGGCTACACCTTC. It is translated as CASGLTNLYGYTF.

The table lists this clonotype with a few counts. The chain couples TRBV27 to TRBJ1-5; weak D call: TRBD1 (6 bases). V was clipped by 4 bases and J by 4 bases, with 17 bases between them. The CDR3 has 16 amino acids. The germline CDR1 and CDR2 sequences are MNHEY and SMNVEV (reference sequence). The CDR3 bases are TGTGCCAGCAGTTCCCTAGAGCTGGGGGCAAATCAGCCCCAGCATTTT. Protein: CASSSLELGANQPQHF.

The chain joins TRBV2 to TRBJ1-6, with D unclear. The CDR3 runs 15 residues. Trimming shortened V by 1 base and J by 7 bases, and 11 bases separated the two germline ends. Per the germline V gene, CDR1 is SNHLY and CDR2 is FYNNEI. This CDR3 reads CASSEGEARNSPLHF. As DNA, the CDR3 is TGTGCCAGCAGTGAAGGGGAGGCCCGGAATTCACCCCTCCACTTT.

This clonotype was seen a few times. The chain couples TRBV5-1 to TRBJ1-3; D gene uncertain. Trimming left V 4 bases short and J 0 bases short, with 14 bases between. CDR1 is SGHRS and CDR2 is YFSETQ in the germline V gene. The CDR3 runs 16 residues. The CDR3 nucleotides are TGCGCCAGCAGCGTAAGACCAGTGAACTCTGGAAACACCATATATTTT. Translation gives CASSVRPVNSGNTIYF. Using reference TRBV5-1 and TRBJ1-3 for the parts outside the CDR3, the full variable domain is KAGVTQTPRYLIKTRGQQVTLSCSPISGHRSVSWYQQTPGQGLQFLFEYFSETQRNKGNFPGRFSGRQFSNSRSEMNVSTLELGDSALYLCASSVRPVNSGNTIYFGEGSWLTVV.

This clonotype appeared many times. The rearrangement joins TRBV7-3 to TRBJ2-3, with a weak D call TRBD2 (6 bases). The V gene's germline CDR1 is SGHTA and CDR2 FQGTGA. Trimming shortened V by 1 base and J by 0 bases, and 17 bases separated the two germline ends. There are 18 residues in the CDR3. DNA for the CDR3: TGTGCCAGCAGCTTAATTAGCGGCAGCCCCTCTAGCACAGATACGCAGTATTTT. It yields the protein CASSLISGSPSSTDTQYF.

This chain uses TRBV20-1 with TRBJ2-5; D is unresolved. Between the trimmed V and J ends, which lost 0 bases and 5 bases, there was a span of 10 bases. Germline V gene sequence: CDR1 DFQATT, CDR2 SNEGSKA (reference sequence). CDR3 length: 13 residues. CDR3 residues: CSARDQEWETQYF. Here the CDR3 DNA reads TGCAGTGCTAGAGATCAAGAGTGGGAGACCCAGTACTTC.

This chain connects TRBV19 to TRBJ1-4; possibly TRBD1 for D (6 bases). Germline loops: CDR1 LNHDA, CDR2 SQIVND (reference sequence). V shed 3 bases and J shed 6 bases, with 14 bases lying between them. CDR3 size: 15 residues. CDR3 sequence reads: CASSMGGAYHEKLFF. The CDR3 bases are TGTGCCAGTAGTATGGGGGGCGCGTACCATGAAAAACTGTTTTTT.

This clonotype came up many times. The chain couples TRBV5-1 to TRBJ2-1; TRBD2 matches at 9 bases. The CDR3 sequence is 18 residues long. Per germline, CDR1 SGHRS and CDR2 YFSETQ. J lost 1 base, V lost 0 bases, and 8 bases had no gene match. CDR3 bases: TGCGCCAGCAGCTTGGATCGTCGGCTAGCGGGATCCTACAATGAGCAGTTCTTC. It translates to CASSLDRRLAGSYNEQFF.

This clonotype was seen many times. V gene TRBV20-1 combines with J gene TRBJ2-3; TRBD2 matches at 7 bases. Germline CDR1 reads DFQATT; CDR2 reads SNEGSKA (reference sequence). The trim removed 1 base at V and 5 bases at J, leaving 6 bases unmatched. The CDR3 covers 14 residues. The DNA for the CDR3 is TGCAGTGCTAGAGGCGCGGGAGATGTAGATACGCAGTATTTT. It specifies CSARGAGDVDTQYF.

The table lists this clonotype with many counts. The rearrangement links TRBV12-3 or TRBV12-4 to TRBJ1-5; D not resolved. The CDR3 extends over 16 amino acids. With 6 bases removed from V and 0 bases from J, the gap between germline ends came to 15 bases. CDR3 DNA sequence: TGTGCCAGCAGCTCTACCCGGCAGGCTAGCAATCAGCCCCAGCATTTT. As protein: CASSSTRQASNQPQHF.

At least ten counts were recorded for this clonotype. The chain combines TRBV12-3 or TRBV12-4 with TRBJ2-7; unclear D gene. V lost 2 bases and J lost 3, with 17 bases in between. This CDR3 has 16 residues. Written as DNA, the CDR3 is TGTGCCAGCAGTTTATCGCTATCATGGGCCTTCTACGAGCAGTACTTC. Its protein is CASSLSLSWAFYEQYF.

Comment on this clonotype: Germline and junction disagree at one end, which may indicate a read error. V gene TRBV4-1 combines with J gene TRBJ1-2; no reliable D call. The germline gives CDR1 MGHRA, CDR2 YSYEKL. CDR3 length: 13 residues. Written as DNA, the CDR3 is TGCGCCAGCAGCGAAGACAAAATATATGGCTACACCTTC. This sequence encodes CASSEDKIYGYTF.

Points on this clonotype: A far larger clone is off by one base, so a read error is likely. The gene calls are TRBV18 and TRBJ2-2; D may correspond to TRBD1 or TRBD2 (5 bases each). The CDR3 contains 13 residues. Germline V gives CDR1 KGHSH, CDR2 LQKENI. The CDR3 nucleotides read TGTGCCAGCTCACCTTCAGGGTCCGGGGAGCTGCTTTTT. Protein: CASSPSGSGELLF.